What follows is one TCR beta chain and its context. For each subset, genomic DNA was distributed in equal portions over several immunoSEQ plates. As processed by the authors: Filtering was not the same, since immunoSEQ gave junction-only sequences without quality scores. Assay: immunoSEQ multiplex PCR; the TCRdb copy retains only in-frame clones and omits some. D and trimming come from the DNA, and the V and J calls and clone size come from that table. This sample yields 400,000 to 500,000 clones, of which over 65% are seen a single time; 10% to 15% belongs to the top ten. The sample belongs to a study of shared clonotypes between healthy human individuals. CDR3 size: 16 residues. Germline CDR1 and CDR2: SGHKS and YYEKEE (reference sequence). V gave up 4 bases and J gave up 3 bases; unmatched junction bases: 9.

The receptor was isolated from a woman in her forties in good health. Some clones in this sample may be carry-over from other donors' samples. The J gene is TRBJ2-7, the V gene TRBV5-5; TRBD1 agrees at 11 bases. The sequenced material came from PBMCs. CDR3 residues: CASSLDRGRSLYEQYF. CDR3 sequence (DNA): TGTGCCAGCAGCCTGGACAGGGGGCGATCCCTCTACGAGCAGTACTTC.